These 23 T cell receptor beta chains were all obtained from the same sample, sequenced in a study of OX40 agonist ivuxolimab in advanced cancers. Here immunoSEQ multiplex PCR was the method, and the copy in TCRdb shows in-frame clones only, minus some. The sample has some 25,000 clones, around 83% seen once. The source material was CD4+ or CD8+ T cells sorted from blood, sampled in a trial of the OX40 agonist ivuxolimab. These receptors originate from an adult with an advanced solid tumor such as melanoma, head and neck, liver or kidney cancer.

Of note for this clone: Additional DNA sequences in this sample encode the identical CDR3. The chain has TRBV7-9 and TRBJ2-7; D is unresolved. This CDR3 contains 13 residues. Trimming took 1 base from V and 4 from J, leaving 8 bases between them. Germline CDR1 reads SEHNR; CDR2 reads FQNEAQ (reference sequence). This CDR3 is CASSLVGGYEQYF. In DNA, the CDR3 is TGTGCCAGCAGCTTAGTAGGCGGATACGAGCAGTACTTC.

The genes are TRBV7-9 and TRBJ1-1; D not resolved. In germline, CDR1 is SEHNR, CDR2 FQNEAQ (reference sequence). CDR3 size: 12 residues. Trimming shortened V by 3 bases and J by 7 bases, and 9 bases separated the two germline ends. CDR3 nucleotides: TGTGCCAGCAGCTTTATCGGAATTGAAGCTTTCTTT. It codes for CASSFIGIEAFF.

This clone was picked up one time. V is TRBV7-9 and J is TRBJ2-3, with TRBD1 matching 10 bases. This CDR3 contains 15 residues. V shed 5 bases and J 5 bases; nucleotides not matched to a gene: 7. Germline V lookup: CDR1 SEHNR, CDR2 FQNEAQ (reference sequence). The CDR3 sequence is CASSAWTGGIDTQYF. In DNA form, the CDR3 reads TGTGCCAGCAGCGCGTGGACAGGGGGTATAGATACGCAGTATTTT.

The gene calls are TRBV7-6 and TRBJ2-2; 7 bases are shared with TRBD2. After removal of 1 base from V and 6 bases from J, the junction contained 8 bases not matched to a gene. The CDR3 has 16 residues. Germline lookup yields CDR1 SGHVS and CDR2 FNYEAQ. CDR3 nucleotide sequence: TGTGCCAGCAGCTTAGAGGTCGGGAGGTCCGCCGGGGAGCTGTTTTTT. Translated: CASSLEVGRSAGELFF.

This rearrangement joins TRBV13 to TRBJ2-5; TRBD2 is a possible D gene (5 bases). The CDR3 contains 13 residues. Germline-derived CDR1 and CDR2 are PRHDT and FYEKMQ (reference sequence). V lost 5 bases and J lost 6, with 13 bases in between. CDR3 protein: CASSNSRGQTQYF. For the CDR3, the DNA is TGTGCCAGCAGCAATAGTCGAGGGCAGACCCAGTACTTC.

The CDR3 loop is CATSREGSGVDTQYF. The CDR3 region has the DNA TGTGCCACCAGCAGAGAAGGGAGCGGGGTAGATACGCAGTATTTT. The gene calls are TRBV15 and TRBJ2-3, with TRBD2 identical over 7 bases. V gave up 0 bases and J gave up 5 bases; unmatched junction bases: 5. CDR1 and CDR2 (germline): LNHNV, YYDKDF (reference sequence). The CDR3 extends over 15 amino acids.

This chain links TRBV19 with TRBJ1-2, with 8 bases identical to TRBD1. Germline V CDR1 and CDR2: LNHDA, SQIVND (reference sequence). This CDR3 is 16 amino acids long. J lost 3 bases, V lost 5 bases, and 11 bases had no gene match. CDR3 coding DNA: TGTGCCAGTAGTCCTAGATCCGGGACAGGAGACTATGGCTACACCTTC. Amino acid sequence: CASSPRSGTGDYGYTF.

The CDR3 sequence is CASSLQEGGTDTQYF. CDR3 DNA sequence: TGTGCCAGCAGTTTACAGGAGGGCGGCACAGATACGCAGTATTTT. V usage is TRBV27 and J usage is TRBJ2-3; possible D gene TRBD2, 6 bases. Germline V lookup: CDR1 MNHEY, CDR2 SMNVEV (reference sequence). V lost 2 bases to trimming and J lost 1 base, with 10 bases between them. The CDR3 runs to 15 residues.

This clone was found once. The V and J genes are TRBV6-1 and TRBJ2-7, with D unclear. The germline gives CDR1 MNHNS, CDR2 SASEGT. There are 13 residues in the CDR3. Trimming took 2 bases from V and 6 from J, leaving 11 bases between them. CDR3 nucleotides: TGTGCCAGCAGTGAATACAAGGTCGGCGAGCAGTACTTC. As protein: CASSEYKVGEQYF.

The chain couples TRBV4-1 to TRBJ2-3; D could derive from TRBD1 or TRBD2 (7 bases each). Germline V gene data show CDR1 as MGHRA and CDR2 as YSYEKL. With 3 bases removed from V and 0 bases from J, the gap between germline ends came to 16 bases. This CDR3 has 17 residues. The CDR3 here is CASSHPGGVPSTDTQYF. The CDR3 DNA reads TGCGCCAGCAGCCACCCAGGGGGGGTCCCCAGCACAGATACGCAGTATTTT.

There are a few counts of this clone. The chain recombines TRBV10-1 with TRBJ2-2; D tentatively fits TRBD1 or TRBD2 (5 bases each). This CDR3 region has 16 residues. Germline V gene lookup returns CDR1 WNHNN and CDR2 SYGVQD (reference sequence). V was shortened by 5 bases and J by 0 bases, with 13 bases between the two germline ends. CDR3 nucleotides: TGCGCCAGCAGTTCATCCGGGACGGCGAACACCGGGGAGCTGTTTTTT. Protein product: CASSSSGTANTGELFF.

The rearrangement joins TRBV19 to TRBJ2-2; D is possibly TRBD2 (6 bases). The CDR3 runs 14 residues. CDR1 and CDR2 (germline): LNHDA, SQIVND (reference sequence). V lost 4 bases, J lost 5 bases, and 11 bases lay in between. The CDR3 spells CASSKEGLTGELFF. The CDR3 DNA sequence: TGTGCCAGTAGTAAGGAGGGTTTGACCGGGGAGCTGTTTTTT.

The rearrangement links TRBV4-1 to TRBJ2-7, with D unresolved. The length of the CDR3 is 13 residues. Germline CDR1 reads MGHRA; CDR2 reads YSYEKL. Between the trimmed V and J ends, which lost 1 base and 6 bases, there was a span of 10 bases. CDR3 region: CASSQGASFEQYF. The CDR3 DNA reads as TGCGCCAGCAGCCAAGGGGCGTCATTCGAGCAGTACTTC.

V and J are TRBV7-3 and TRBJ2-3; 11 nucleotides match TRBD1. Germline lookup yields CDR1 SGHTA and CDR2 FQGTGA. CDR3 size: 17 residues. Unmatched junction bases numbered 8, after V lost 4 bases and J lost 2 bases. CDR3 in DNA: TGTGCCAGCAGCTCGGGACAGGGGGAATTTTCCACAGATACGCAGTATTTT. Its translation is CASSSGQGEFSTDTQYF. Full variable domain (outside the CDR3, taken from reference TRBV7-3 and TRBJ2-3): GAGVSQTPSNKVTEKGKYVELRCDPISGHTALYWYRQSLGQGPEFLIYFQGTGAADDSGLPNDRFFAVRPEGSVSTLKIQRTERGDSAVYLCASSSGQGEFSTDTQYFGPGTRLTVL.

This chain connects TRBV7-2 to TRBJ2-7; 9 nucleotides align to TRBD1. V shed 1 base and J 2 bases; nucleotides not matched to a gene: 6. Germline CDR1 and CDR2: SGHTA and FQGNSA. The CDR3 totals 16 residues. This CDR3 is CASSLVGTGYPYEQYF. CDR3 nucleotides: TGTGCCAGCAGCTTAGTTGGGACAGGGTATCCCTACGAGCAGTACTTC.

The rearrangement links TRBV6-5 to TRBJ2-7; possibly TRBD1 for D (5 bases). CDR1 MNHEY and CDR2 SVGAGI come from the germline V gene. Trimming shortened V by 7 bases and J by 6 bases, and 16 bases separated the two germline ends. This CDR3 spans 13 amino acids. The CDR3 DNA sequence: TGTGCCAGCATATCTCCAGGGATTGGCGAGCAGTACTTC. It translates to CASISPGIGEQYF.

The chain is built from TRBV9 and TRBJ2-3; D perhaps matches TRBD2 (5 bases). The CDR3 loop spans 16 amino acids. CDR1 and CDR2 from the germline V gene are SGDLS and YYNGEE. Between the trimmed V and J ends, which lost 0 bases and 3 bases, there was a span of 14 bases. The CDR3 loop is CASSVVSARGTDTQYF. The DNA for the CDR3 is TGTGCCAGCAGCGTAGTTAGCGCCAGAGGTACAGATACGCAGTATTTT.

The rearrangement links TRBV29-1 to TRBJ2-5; 10 nucleotides align to TRBD1. V dropped 7 bases and J dropped 4; count of bases not matched to a gene: 9. Germline V CDR1 and CDR2: SQVTM, ANQGSEA. The length of the CDR3 is 14 residues. The CDR3 reads CSALRQGAGETQYF. CDR3 nucleotides: TGCAGCGCCTTGAGACAGGGGGCCGGAGAGACCCAGTACTTC. The complete variable domain, with remaining parts taken from reference TRBV29-1 and TRBJ2-5, reads SAVISQKPSRDICQRGTSLTIQCQVDSQVTMMFWYRQQPGQSLTLIATANQGSEATYESGFVIDKFPISRPNLTFSTLTVSNMSPEDSSIYLCSALRQGAGETQYFGPGTRLLVL.

The chain recombines TRBV7-8 with TRBJ2-5; 10 nucleotides align to TRBD2. The CDR3 runs to 18 residues. Germline V gene lookup returns CDR1 SGHVS and CDR2 FQNEAQ. V lost 1 base, J lost 3 bases, and 11 bases stayed unmatched. CDR3 nucleotide sequence: TGTGCCAGCAGCTTAGAGCGGTGGGGGACTAGCGAAAAAGAGACCCAGTACTTC. This codes for CASSLERWGTSEKETQYF.

This rearrangement joins TRBV14 to TRBJ2-7; D not certain. V lost 1 base to trimming and J lost 6 bases, with 13 bases between them. Germline CDR1 is SGHDN and CDR2 is FVKESK. The CDR3 covers 14 residues. The CDR3 nucleotides read TGTGCCAGCAGCCAAGGACTTAGTCCCCTCGAGCAGTACTTC. It encodes CASSQGLSPLEQYF.

This chain uses TRBV4-1 with TRBJ1-1; the match to TRBD1 covers 7 bases. The junction had 7 bases not matched to a gene; V was cut back by 5 bases and J by 4 bases. The V gene's germline CDR1 is MGHRA and CDR2 YSYEKL. The CDR3 has 14 amino acids. The CDR3 here is CASSYRQGGTEAFF. The CDR3 DNA follows: TGCGCCAGCAGCTACAGACAGGGAGGCACTGAAGCTTTCTTT.

The chain links TRBV5-1 to TRBJ2-2; 7 bases line up with TRBD1. The ends lost 4 bases at V and 1 base at J; junction bases unmatched: 7. In germline, CDR1 is SGHRS, CDR2 YFSETQ. The CDR3 loop spans 16 amino acids. CDR3 region: CASSAPRTGNTGELFF. In DNA, the CDR3 is TGCGCCAGCAGCGCCCCCAGGACAGGGAACACCGGGGAGCTGTTTTTT.

The chain couples TRBV7-9 to TRBJ2-6, with TRBD2 matching over 13 bases. This CDR3 has 18 amino acids. Losses at the gene ends were 4 bases for V and 2 bases for J; bases not matched to a gene: 5. The V gene's germline CDR1 is SEHNR and CDR2 FQNEAQ (reference sequence). CDR3 sequence: CASSSNGLAGAGANVLTF. The CDR3 DNA reads as TGTGCCAGCAGCTCAAATGGACTAGCGGGAGCTGGGGCCAACGTCCTGACTTTC.